This TCR beta chain was observed in a study of CD8 T cells in Susac syndrome. RNA totalling roughly 0.45 to 1 ug underwent reverse transcription with random hexamers. The CDR3 of TCR beta was amplified by immunoSEQ multiplex PCR across 54 Vbeta and 13 Jbeta. One entry per CDR3 protein results from TCRdb running MiXCR on the immunoSEQ multiplex PCR reads. The sample holds more than 250,000 distinct CDR3 sequences, 92% seen once. Sequencing of TCR beta was performed on blood CD8+ and CD4+ T cells. The J segment lost 6 bases and the V segment lost 3 bases, leaving 12 bases of the junction unmatched. Germline V gives CDR1 SQVTM, CDR2 ANQGSEA. The CDR3 loop spans 15 amino acids.

The sequenced sample consisted of CD4+ T cells from PBMCs. The genes are TRBV29-1 and TRBJ2-7; 9 positions match TRBD1. This TCR came from a human donor with multiple sclerosis. The CDR3 region has the DNA TGCAGCGTTGAGCGTTTGGGGACAGGGATTCGCGAGCAGTACTTC. This encodes CSVERLGTGIREQYF.